This is a list of T cell receptor beta chains from one sample in a study of T cell repertoires in cytomegalovirus infection. TCRdb re-called the reads with MiXCR, one entry per CDR3 protein. The sample records about 180,000 distinct CDR3 sequences, about 18% being singletons. Sequencing was done on a sample of CD8+ T cells from PBMCs. These receptors were taken from a human donor in good health (CMV status not recorded). Some clones in this sample may be carry-over from other donors' samples. The CDR3 runs from the conserved cysteine through the conserved F or W. The D gene is left open where the match is weak. Part of the rows lack a size; the others show once, few, many or a class for expanded clones.

clone size	CDR3 length	V gene	J gene	D gene	CDR3 protein	CDR3 DNA
few	14	TRBV12-3/TRBV12-4	TRBJ1-2	.	CASSPRKDIYGYTF	TGTGCCAGCAGTCCCAGGAAAGATATCTATGGCTACACCTTC
.	17	TRBV6-2/TRBV6-3	TRBJ2-3	TRBD2	CASSYETSGVVTDTQYF	TGTGCCAGCAGTTACGAGACTAGCGGCGTTGTCACAGATACGCAGTATTTT
.	12	TRBV28	TRBJ1-3	.	CASSNRGNTIYF	TGTGCCAGCAGCAACAGGGGAAACACCATATATTTT
.	13	TRBV11-2	TRBJ2-5	.	CASSLEDSQTQYF	TGTGCCAGCAGCTTAGAGGACAGTCAGACCCAGTACTTC
many	15	TRBV7-2	TRBJ2-7	.	CASSLRRQARDEQYF	TGTGCCAGCAGCTTAAGGCGGCAGGCGAGGGACGAGCAGTACTTC
few	17	TRBV7-9	TRBJ1-3	.	CASSLASRTVSGNTIYF	TGTGCCAGCAGCTTAGCTTCCCGGACAGTCTCTGGAAACACCATATATTTT
few	12	TRBV12-3/TRBV12-4	TRBJ2-5	.	CASSAPGETQYF	TGTGCCAGCAGTGCCCCGGGGGAGACCCAGTACTTC
few	13	TRBV6-2/TRBV6-3	TRBJ2-7	.	CASGNRESYEQYF	TGTGCCAGCGGAAACAGAGAGTCCTACGAGCAGTACTTC
.	13	TRBV29-1	TRBJ1-2	.	CSAWVGGNYGYTF	TGCAGCGCCTGGGTAGGGGGGAACTATGGCTACACCTTC
few	15	TRBV28	TRBJ2-7	TRBD1	CASSFRTGGTYEQYF	TGTGCCAGCAGTTTCCGAACAGGGGGCACCTACGAGCAGTACTTC
few	15	TRBV25-1	TRBJ2-2	.	CASSEWGGRTGELFF	TGTGCCAGCAGTGAATGGGGCGGTCGTACCGGGGAGCTGTTTTTT
.	15	TRBV6-1	TRBJ1-5	TRBD1	CASSETRTGAQPQHF	TGTGCCAGCAGTGAAACCCGGACAGGTGCTCAGCCCCAGCATTTT
few	16	TRBV9	TRBJ1-1	.	CASSQSPPRAGTEAFF	TGTGCCAGCAGCCAAAGCCCTCCGAGGGCGGGGACTGAAGCTTTCTTT
.	15	TRBV6-2/TRBV6-3	TRBJ2-7	TRBD1	CASIPGGDVAHEQYF	TGTGCCAGCATTCCAGGGGGCGATGTCGCCCACGAGCAGTACTTC
few	15	TRBV6-5	TRBJ2-7	TRBD1	CASSFTGTALYEQYF	TGTGCCAGCAGTTTCACCGGGACAGCTTTGTACGAGCAGTACTTC
few	12	TRBV7-9	TRBJ1-1	.	CASSLGVREAFF	TGTGCCAGCAGCTTAGGAGTCAGGGAAGCTTTCTTT
.	14	TRBV5-1	TRBJ1-1	.	CASSLTPGNTEAFF	TGCGCCAGCAGCTTGACACCTGGGAACACTGAAGCTTTCTTT
.	15	TRBV4-3	TRBJ1-1	.	CASSQDLRGNTEAFF	TGCGCCAGCAGCCAAGATCTCCGGGGGAACACTGAAGCTTTCTTT
.	13	TRBV29-1	TRBJ2-5	.	CSVEDGAGETQYF	TGCAGCGTTGAAGATGGGGCGGGGGAGACCCAGTACTTC
few	13	TRBV4-1	TRBJ2-7	.	CASSQALADEQYF	TGCGCCAGCAGCCAAGCACTAGCCGACGAGCAGTACTTC
few	14	TRBV7-2	TRBJ2-7	.	CASSLGDNPYEQYF	TGTGCCAGCAGCTTAGGGGACAACCCCTACGAGCAGTACTTC
many	16	TRBV7-2	TRBJ2-5	.	CASSLEGGVLQETQYF	TGTGCCAGCAGCTTAGAGGGGGGGGTCCTCCAAGAGACCCAGTACTTC
few	16	TRBV4-2	TRBJ1-6	.	CASSQERDWDNSPLHF	TGTGCCAGCAGCCAAGAACGGGATTGGGATAATTCACCCCTCCACTTT
.	15	TRBV28	TRBJ1-2	.	CACRGTVRANYGYTF	TGTGCCTGCAGGGGTACGGTAAGAGCGAACTATGGCTACACCTTC
.	13	TRBV6-5	TRBJ2-7	.	CASGLQGAYEQYF	TGTGCCAGCGGGTTGCAAGGAGCCTACGAGCAGTACTTC
.	17	TRBV7-9	TRBJ1-4	.	CASSLGTQGAANEKLFF	TGTGCCAGCAGCTTAGGAACCCAGGGTGCGGCTAATGAAAAACTGTTTTTT
.	14	TRBV12-3/TRBV12-4	TRBJ2-7	TRBD2	CASSPTSGNYEQYF	TGTGCCAGCAGTCCGACTAGCGGAAACTACGAGCAGTACTTC
.	14	TRBV7-9	TRBJ2-3	.	CASSPWTVLDTQYF	TGTGCCAGCAGCCCGTGGACGGTGTTAGATACGCAGTATTTT
.	17	TRBV6-6	TRBJ2-5	TRBD2	CASRTSGGPVLQETQYF	TGTGCCAGCAGAACTAGCGGGGGGCCTGTCCTCCAAGAGACCCAGTACTTC
many	15	TRBV7-2	TRBJ2-7	TRBD2	CASSPRRTSDYEQYF	TGTGCCAGCAGCCCACGGAGGACTAGCGACTACGAGCAGTACTTC
.	16	TRBV7-3	TRBJ1-6	TRBD1	CASSLTAGTGASPLHF	TGTGCCAGCAGCTTAACCGCCGGGACAGGGGCCTCACCCCTCCACTTT
.	13	TRBV5-5	TRBJ2-5	.	CASSLVYGETQYF	TGTGCCAGCAGCTTGGTTTATGGAGAGACCCAGTACTTC
.	14	TRBV18	TRBJ2-5	.	CASSPPLEGETQYF	TGTGCCAGCTCACCCCCCCTCGAGGGTGAGACCCAGTACTTC
.	15	TRBV6-6	TRBJ1-5	.	CASSYYAQTLGPQHF	TGTGCCAGCAGTTACTACGCCCAGACCCTCGGACCCCAGCATTTT
.	16	TRBV6-1	TRBJ2-5	TRBD1	CASKTWTGVIQETQYF	TGTGCCAGCAAGACCTGGACAGGGGTAATACAAGAGACCCAGTACTTC
once	18	TRBV7-9	TRBJ2-7	TRBD2	CASPPPLAGGSFSYEQYF	TGTGCCAGCCCCCCACCGCTAGCGGGGGGGTCATTCTCCTACGAGCAGTACTTC
once	16	TRBV9	TRBJ1-1	TRBD1	CASSVTGGAGNTEAFF	TGTGCCAGCAGCGTGACAGGGGGCGCGGGGAACACTGAAGCTTTCTTT
few	15	TRBV29-1	TRBJ1-2	TRBD1	CSAEWGQGDRDGYTF	TGCAGCGCTGAGTGGGGACAGGGGGATAGGGATGGCTACACCTTC
.	13	TRBV6-6	TRBJ1-6	TRBD1	CDTGTGENSPLHF	TGTGACACCGGGACAGGGGAGAATTCACCCCTCCACTTT
.	17	TRBV4-1	TRBJ2-7	.	CASSQDFSSGPSYEQYF	TGCGCCAGCAGCCAAGATTTTAGTTCGGGACCTAGCTACGAGCAGTACTTC
many	13	TRBV12-3/TRBV12-4	TRBJ1-1	.	CASSPTVNTEAFF	TGTGCCAGCAGTCCCACAGTAAACACTGAAGCTTTCTTT
.	13	TRBV10-3	TRBJ2-3	.	CAIRAEEVGTQYF	TGTGCCATCAGGGCTGAGGAAGTAGGTACGCAGTATTTT
.	15	TRBV7-9	TRBJ1-2	TRBD1	CASSPAPQGASGYTF	TGTGCCAGCAGCCCGGCGCCACAGGGGGCGAGTGGCTACACCTTC
few	11	TRBV27	TRBJ1-1	.	CATLHGQEAFF	TGTGCCACCCTCCACGGACAGGAAGCTTTCTTT
many	14	TRBV7-2	TRBJ2-3	.	CASSLAPGTDTQYF	TGTGCCAGCAGCTTAGCGCCAGGCACAGATACGCAGTATTTT
.	17	TRBV7-2	TRBJ2-1	TRBD2	CASSLGLTSGGYNEQFF	TGTGCCAGCAGCTTAGGCCTAACTAGCGGGGGCTACAATGAGCAGTTCTTC
.	13	TRBV30	TRBJ2-5	TRBD2	CAWSVGGWETQYF	TGTGCCTGGAGTGTCGGGGGGTGGGAGACCCAGTACTTC
.	17	TRBV11-3	TRBJ2-1	TRBD2	CASSLGSTSGGEHEQFF	TGTGCCAGCAGCTTAGGCTCCACTAGCGGGGGGGAGCATGAGCAGTTCTTC
many	14	TRBV7-2	TRBJ1-2	TRBD1	CASSRGQGAYGYTF	TGTGCCAGCAGCCGGGGACAGGGGGCCTATGGCTACACCTTC
many	15	TRBV7-8	TRBJ1-2	TRBD1	CASSLRQGLNYGYTF	TGTGCCAGCAGCCTAAGACAGGGGTTAAACTATGGCTACACCTTC
.	13	TRBV7-9	TRBJ1-1	.	CASSRLMNTEAFF	TGTGCCAGCAGCCGCCTCATGAACACTGAAGCTTTCTTT
few	15	TRBV27	TRBJ2-2	.	CASARGRRLAGELFF	TGTGCCAGCGCCCGGGGACGGCGACTAGCCGGGGAGCTGTTTTTT
few	15	TRBV6-1	TRBJ2-3	TRBD2	CASKGLAGTLDTQYF	TGTGCCAGCAAAGGACTAGCGGGGACCTTGGATACGCAGTATTTT
few	14	TRBV7-9	TRBJ2-7	.	CASSPRDGMYEQYF	TGTGCCAGCAGCCCTCGGGACGGTATGTACGAGCAGTACTTC
.	14	TRBV7-9	TRBJ2-1	.	CASRPGGGPNEQFF	TGTGCCAGCCGCCCAGGGGGGGGGCCGAATGAGCAGTTCTTC
few	14	TRBV7-2	TRBJ2-1	.	CASSLDPGWDEQFF	TGTGCCAGCAGCTTGGACCCCGGGTGGGATGAGCAGTTCTTC
.	14	TRBV27	TRBJ2-5	TRBD1	CASSLWTGEETQYF	TGTGCCAGCAGTTTATGGACAGGGGAAGAGACCCAGTACTTC
.	13	TRBV6-6	TRBJ1-1	.	CASPPSPFAEAFF	TGTGCCAGCCCACCCAGTCCCTTCGCTGAAGCTTTCTTT